This paragraph covers one T cell receptor beta chain sequence. Its matching antigen is unknown. Each CDR3 protein is one row after TCRdb ran MiXCR on the RT-PCR reads. The sample holds under 750,000 distinct CDR3 sequences, 10% to 15% seen once. V dropped 4 bases and J dropped 0; count of bases not matched to a gene: 9. CDR3 length: 17 residues. Germline V gene data show CDR1 as SGHKS and CDR2 as YYEKEE (reference sequence). This entry is derived from a study of response to subunit inactivated influenza vaccine. General study points: There was a suggestion from the authors that each seasonal influenza vaccination recruits few new T cells.

The receptor was derived from a man over 45 who received an inactivated influenza vaccine. The genes are TRBV5-5 and TRBJ2-2; 7 nucleotides match TRBD2. Sequences were derived from PBMCs from blood, sampled on the day of vaccination. For the CDR3, the DNA is TGTGCCAGCAGCCCTAAGCGGGGAAGTCCGAACACCGGGGAGCTGTTTTTT. The encoded protein is CASSPKRGSPNTGELFF.